There are many counts of the clone carrying this T cell receptor beta chain. What it binds is not known. This sample stems from a study of breast tumors, draining lymph nodes, adjacent tissues. General study findings and limits: Findings are consistent with lymph node origin and intratumoral expansion of most tumor T cells. Compared with lymph nodes, tumors were less diverse; compared with nontumor tissue, more.

This CDR3 is built from 15 residues. V was cut by 2 bases and J by 2 bases, with 12 bases left in between. Germline CDR1 and CDR2: MDHEN and SYDVKM. MiXCR, run by TCRdb on the multiplex PCR reads, gives a single entry per CDR3 protein. The table records fewer than 200,000 distinct CDR3 sequences, more than 25% of them present only once. Breast cancer patients provided tissue from their axillary draining lymph nodes. The receptor was derived from a female donor with breast cancer. Some clones in this sample may be carry-over from other donors' samples. This chain links TRBV28 with TRBJ1-2; D remains unclear. Sequenced sample: axillary lymph node tissue. The CDR3 spells CASSLGGAGNYGYTF. CDR3 sequence (DNA): TGTGCCAGCAGTTTAGGAGGCGCAGGAAACTATGGCTACACCTTC.